This T cell receptor (beta chain) was captured in a study of blood T cells in healthy people across ages. V was shortened by 0 bases and J by 0 bases, with 15 bases between the two germline ends. The germline V gene has CDR1 DFQATT and CDR2 SNEGSKA (reference sequence). The CDR3 sequence is 18 residues long. Next came a second PCR, run for roughly 6 to 11 cycles, which used a sample-barcoded 5' primer along with a J-beta primer mix. From the 5' RACE reads, TCRdb called clonotypes with MiXCR, one entry per CDR3 protein. The data contain 750,000 to 950,000 distinct CDR3 sequences, 29% of them singletons. These same records also appear under a second study, on T cells of mothers and their children.

The sample was blood. The origin of this receptor is a woman in her thirties or forties in good health. The chain carries TRBV20-1 and TRBJ2-6, with D tentatively TRBD2 (5 bases). In DNA form, the CDR3 reads TGCAGTGCTAGAGATCGGGTCCGGGGTAGCTCTGGGGCCAACGTCCTGACTTTC. Its translation: CSARDRVRGSSGANVLTF.